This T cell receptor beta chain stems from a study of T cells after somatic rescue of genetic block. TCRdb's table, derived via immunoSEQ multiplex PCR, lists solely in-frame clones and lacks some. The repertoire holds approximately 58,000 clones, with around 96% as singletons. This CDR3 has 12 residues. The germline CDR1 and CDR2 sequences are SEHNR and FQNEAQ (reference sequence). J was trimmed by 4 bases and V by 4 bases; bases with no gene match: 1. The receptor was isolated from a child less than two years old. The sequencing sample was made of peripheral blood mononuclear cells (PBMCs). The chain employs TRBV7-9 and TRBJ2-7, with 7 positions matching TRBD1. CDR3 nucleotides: TGTGCCAGCAGCTCGACAGGGTACGAGCAGTACTTC. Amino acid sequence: CASSSTGYEQYF.